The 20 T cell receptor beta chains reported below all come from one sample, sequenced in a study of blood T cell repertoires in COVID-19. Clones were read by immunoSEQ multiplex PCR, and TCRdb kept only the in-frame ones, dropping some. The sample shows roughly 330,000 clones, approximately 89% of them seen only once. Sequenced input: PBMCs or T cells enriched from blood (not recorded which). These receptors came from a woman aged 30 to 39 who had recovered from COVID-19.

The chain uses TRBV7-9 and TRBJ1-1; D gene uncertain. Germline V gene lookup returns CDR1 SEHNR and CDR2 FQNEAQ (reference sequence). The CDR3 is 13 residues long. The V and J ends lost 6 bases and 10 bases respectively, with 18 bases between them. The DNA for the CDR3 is TGTGCCAGCAGGAGCCCTTTCCGGGATCCAGCTTTCTTT. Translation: CASRSPFRDPAFF.

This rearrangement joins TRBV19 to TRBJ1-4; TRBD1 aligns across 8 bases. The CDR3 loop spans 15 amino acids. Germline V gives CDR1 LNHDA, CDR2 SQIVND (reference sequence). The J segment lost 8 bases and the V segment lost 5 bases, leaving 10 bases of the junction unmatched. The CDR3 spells CASSDRTGPGEKLFF. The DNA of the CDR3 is TGTGCCAGTAGTGATAGGACAGGGCCAGGGGAAAAACTGTTTTTT.

CDR3 loop: CASSSIQGDRNQPQHF. In DNA, the CDR3 is TGTGCCAGCAGCTCCATACAGGGAGATAGGAATCAGCCCCAGCATTTT. The chain uses TRBV5-6 and TRBJ1-5; D may be TRBD1 (6 bases). This CDR3 region has 16 residues. Trimming pared 3 bases from V and 4 bases from J, leaving 17 bases between. CDR1 is SGHDT and CDR2 is YYEEEE in the germline V gene.

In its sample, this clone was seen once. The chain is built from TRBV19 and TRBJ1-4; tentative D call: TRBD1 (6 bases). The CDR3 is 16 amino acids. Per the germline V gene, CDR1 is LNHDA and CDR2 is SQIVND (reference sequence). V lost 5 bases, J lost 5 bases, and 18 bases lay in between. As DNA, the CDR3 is TGTGCCAGTAGTCTCCCAGGGGTGCCGGGGAATGAAAAACTGTTTTTT. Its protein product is CASSLPGVPGNEKLFF.

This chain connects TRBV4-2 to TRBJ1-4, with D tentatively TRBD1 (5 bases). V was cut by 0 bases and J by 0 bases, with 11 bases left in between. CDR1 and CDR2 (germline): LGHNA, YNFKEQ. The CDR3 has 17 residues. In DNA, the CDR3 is TGTGCCAGCAGCCAAGATAAGGGACTTTCAACTAATGAAAAACTGTTTTTT. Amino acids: CASSQDKGLSTNEKLFF.

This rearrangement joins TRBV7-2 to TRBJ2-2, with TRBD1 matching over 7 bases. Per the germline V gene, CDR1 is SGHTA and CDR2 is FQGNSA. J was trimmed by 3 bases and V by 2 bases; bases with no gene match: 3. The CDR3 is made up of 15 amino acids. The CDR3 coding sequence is TGTGCCAGCAGCTTATCCGGGACAGACACCGGGGAGCTGTTTTTT. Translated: CASSLSGTDTGELFF.

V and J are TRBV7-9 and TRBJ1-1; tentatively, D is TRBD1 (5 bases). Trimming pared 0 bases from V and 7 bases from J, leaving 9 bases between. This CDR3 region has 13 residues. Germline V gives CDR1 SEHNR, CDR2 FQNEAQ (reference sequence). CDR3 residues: CASSLAGTHEAFF. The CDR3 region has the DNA TGTGCCAGCAGCTTAGCGGGGACTCATGAAGCTTTCTTT.

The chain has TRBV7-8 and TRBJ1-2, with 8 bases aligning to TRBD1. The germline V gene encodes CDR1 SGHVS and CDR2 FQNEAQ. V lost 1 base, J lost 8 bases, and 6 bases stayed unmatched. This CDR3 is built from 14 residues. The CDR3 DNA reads TGTGCCAGCAGCTTAGGCCAGGGGGCGAGGGGCTACACCTTC. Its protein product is CASSLGQGARGYTF. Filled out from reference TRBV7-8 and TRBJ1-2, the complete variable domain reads GAGVSQSPRYKVAKRGQDVALRCDPISGHVSLFWYQQALGQGPEFLTYFQNEAQLDKSGLPSDRFFAERPEGSVSTLKIQRTQQEDSAVYLCASSLGQGARGYTFGSGTRLTVV.

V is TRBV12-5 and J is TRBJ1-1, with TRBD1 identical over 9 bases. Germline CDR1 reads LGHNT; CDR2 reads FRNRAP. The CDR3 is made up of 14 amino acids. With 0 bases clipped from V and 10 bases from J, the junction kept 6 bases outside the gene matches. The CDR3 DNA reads TGTGCTAGTGGTTTGGTCCCCATGGACAGGGGAGCTTTCTTT. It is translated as CASGLVPMDRGAFF.

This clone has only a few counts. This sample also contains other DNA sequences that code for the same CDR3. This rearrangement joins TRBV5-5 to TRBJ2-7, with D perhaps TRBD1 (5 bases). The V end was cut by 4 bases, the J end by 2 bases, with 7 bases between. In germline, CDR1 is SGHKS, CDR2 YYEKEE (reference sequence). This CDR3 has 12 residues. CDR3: CASSPTAYEQYF. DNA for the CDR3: TGTGCCAGCAGCCCGACAGCCTACGAGCAGTACTTC.

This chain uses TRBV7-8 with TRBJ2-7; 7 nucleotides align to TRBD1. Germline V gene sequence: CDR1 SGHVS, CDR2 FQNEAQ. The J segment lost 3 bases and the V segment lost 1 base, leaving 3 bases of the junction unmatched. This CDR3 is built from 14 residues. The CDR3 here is CASSLGGTVYEQYF. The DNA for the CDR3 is TGTGCCAGCAGCTTAGGGGGGACAGTCTACGAGCAGTACTTC. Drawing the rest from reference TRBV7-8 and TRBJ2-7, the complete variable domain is GAGVSQSPRYKVAKRGQDVALRCDPISGHVSLFWYQQALGQGPEFLTYFQNEAQLDKSGLPSDRFFAERPEGSVSTLKIQRTQQEDSAVYLCASSLGGTVYEQYFGPGTRLTVT.

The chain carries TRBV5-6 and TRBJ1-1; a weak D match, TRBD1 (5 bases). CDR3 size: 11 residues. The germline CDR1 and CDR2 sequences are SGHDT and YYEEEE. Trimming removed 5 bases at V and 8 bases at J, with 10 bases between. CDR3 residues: CASRLRGEAFF. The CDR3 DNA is TGTGCCAGCAGGCTTCGGGGGGAAGCTTTCTTT.

The CDR3 region has the DNA TGCGCCAGCAGCCAAGCGGGGACAGCCACAGATACGCAGTATTTT. This sequence encodes CASSQAGTATDTQYF. This rearrangement joins TRBV4-1 to TRBJ2-3, with TRBD1 matching over 7 bases. V lost 1 base to trimming and J lost 2 bases; unmatched junction nucleotides: 3. CDR1 is MGHRA, CDR2 YSYEKL, per germline. This CDR3 has 15 amino acids.

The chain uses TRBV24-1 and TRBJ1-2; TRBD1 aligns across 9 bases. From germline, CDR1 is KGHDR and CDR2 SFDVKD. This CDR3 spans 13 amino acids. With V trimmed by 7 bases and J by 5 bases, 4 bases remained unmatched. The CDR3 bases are TGTGCCACCAGCCGGGACAGGGTATATGGCTACACCTTC. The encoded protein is CATSRDRVYGYTF.

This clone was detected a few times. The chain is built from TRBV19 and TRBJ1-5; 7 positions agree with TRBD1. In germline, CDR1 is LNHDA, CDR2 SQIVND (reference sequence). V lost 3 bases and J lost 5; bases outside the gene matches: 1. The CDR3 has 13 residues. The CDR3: CASSITGDQPQHF. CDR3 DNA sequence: TGTGCCAGTAGTATTACAGGGGATCAGCCCCAGCATTTT. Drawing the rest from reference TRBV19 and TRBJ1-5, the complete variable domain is DGGITQSPKYLFRKEGQNVTLSCEQNLNHDAMYWYRQDPGQGLRLIYYSQIVNDFQKGDIAEGYSVSREKKESFPLTVTSAQKNPTAFYLCASSITGDQPQHFGDGTRLSIL.

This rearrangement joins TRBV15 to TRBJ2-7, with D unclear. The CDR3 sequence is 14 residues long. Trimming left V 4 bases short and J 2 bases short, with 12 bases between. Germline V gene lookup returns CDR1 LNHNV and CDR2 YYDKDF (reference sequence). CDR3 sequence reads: CATSTTTRAYEQYF. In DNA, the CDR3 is TGTGCCACCAGCACAACGACAAGAGCCTACGAGCAGTACTTC. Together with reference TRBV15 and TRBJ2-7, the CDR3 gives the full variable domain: DAMVIQNPRYQVTQFGKPVTLSCSQTLNHNVMYWYQQKSSQAPKLLFHYYDKDFNNEADTPDNFQSRRPNTSFCFLDIRSPGLGDTAMYLCATSTTTRAYEQYFGPGTRLTVT.

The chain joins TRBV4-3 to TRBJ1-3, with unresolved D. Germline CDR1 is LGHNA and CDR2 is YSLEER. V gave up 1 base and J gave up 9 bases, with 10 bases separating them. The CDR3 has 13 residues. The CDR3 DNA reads TGCGCCAGCAGCCAAGCCGGGGTGCCCACCATATATTTT. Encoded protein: CASSQAGVPTIYF.

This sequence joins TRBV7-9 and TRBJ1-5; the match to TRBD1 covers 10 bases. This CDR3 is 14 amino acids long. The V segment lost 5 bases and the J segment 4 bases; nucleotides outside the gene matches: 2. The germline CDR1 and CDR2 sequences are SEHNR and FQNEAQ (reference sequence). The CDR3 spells CASSRGQGNQPQHF. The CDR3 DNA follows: TGTGCCAGCAGCCGGGGACAGGGGAATCAGCCCCAGCATTTT.

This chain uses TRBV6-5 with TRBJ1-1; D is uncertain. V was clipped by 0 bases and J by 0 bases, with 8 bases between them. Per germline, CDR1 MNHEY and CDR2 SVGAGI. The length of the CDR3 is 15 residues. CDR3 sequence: CASSYSWSLNTEAFF. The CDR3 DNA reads TGTGCCAGCAGTTACTCCTGGAGTCTGAACACTGAAGCTTTCTTT.

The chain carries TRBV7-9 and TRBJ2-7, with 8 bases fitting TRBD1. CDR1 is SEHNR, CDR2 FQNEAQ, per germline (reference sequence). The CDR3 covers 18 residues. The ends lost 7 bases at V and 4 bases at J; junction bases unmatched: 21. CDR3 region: CASNPDRGHPRSTYEQYF. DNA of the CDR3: TGTGCCAGCAATCCCGACAGGGGCCATCCGCGTAGTACGTACGAGCAGTACTTC.